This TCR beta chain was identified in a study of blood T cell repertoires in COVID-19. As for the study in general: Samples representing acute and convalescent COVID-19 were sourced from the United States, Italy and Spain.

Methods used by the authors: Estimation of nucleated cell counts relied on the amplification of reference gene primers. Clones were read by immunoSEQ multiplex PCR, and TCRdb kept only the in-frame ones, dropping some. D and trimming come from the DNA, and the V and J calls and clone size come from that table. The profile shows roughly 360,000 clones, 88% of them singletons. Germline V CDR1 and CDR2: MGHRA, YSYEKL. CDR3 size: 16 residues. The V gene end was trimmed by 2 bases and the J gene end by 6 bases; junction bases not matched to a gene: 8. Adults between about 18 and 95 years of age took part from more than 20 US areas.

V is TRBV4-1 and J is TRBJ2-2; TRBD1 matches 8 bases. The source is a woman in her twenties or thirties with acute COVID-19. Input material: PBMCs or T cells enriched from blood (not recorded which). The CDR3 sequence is CASSQRGQVLAGELFF. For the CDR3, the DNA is TGCGCCAGCAGCCAACGGGGACAGGTTCTCGCCGGGGAGCTGTTTTTT.